The 22 T cell receptor beta chains given below trace back to one sample, sequenced in a study of T cell responses to AZD1222 COVID-19 vaccine. Repertoires were generated with immunoSEQ multiplex PCR, while TCRdb's copy carries only in-frame clones and drops some. This table holds 120,000 to 150,000 clones, approximately 89% found once. The input for sequencing was peripheral blood, taken on day 0 of AZD1222 vaccination. These receptor sequences come from an adult in good health.

The genes are TRBV3-1 (or the pseudogene TRBV3-2) and TRBJ1-3, with D possibly matching TRBD1 (6 bases). There are 14 residues in the CDR3. Germline V gives CDR1 LGHDT, CDR2 YNNKEL (reference sequence). V was cut by 4 bases and J by 3 bases, with 10 bases left in between. CDR3 residues: CASSPVRGGNTIYF. The CDR3 coding sequence is TGTGCCAGCAGCCCCGTCAGGGGTGGAAACACCATATATTTT.

DNA of the CDR3: TGCGCCAGCAGCCAAAGACAGGGGTCCTACAATGAGCAGTTCTTC. Amino acids: CASSQRQGSYNEQFF. The chain has TRBV4-1 and TRBJ2-1; 8 bases map to TRBD1. This CDR3 contains 15 residues. V was pared by 2 bases and J by 1 base, with 1 base of the junction left unmatched. The V gene's germline CDR1 is MGHRA and CDR2 YSYEKL.

The chain recombines TRBV5-4 with TRBJ2-2; D is perhaps TRBD2 (5 bases). V was clipped by 8 bases and J by 1 base, with 12 bases between them. CDR1 and CDR2 from the germline V gene are SGHNT and YYREEE (reference sequence). This CDR3 region has 14 residues. CDR3 nucleotide sequence: TGTGCCAGTGGACTTGCTATGAACACCGGGGAGCTGTTTTTT. Encoded protein: CASGLAMNTGELFF.

The chain has TRBV5-4 and TRBJ1-2; 9 bases agree with TRBD1. The ends lost 5 bases at V and 8 bases at J; junction bases unmatched: 10. The length of the CDR3 is 14 residues. Germline values: CDR1 SGHNT, CDR2 YYREEE (reference sequence). As DNA, the CDR3 is TGTGCCAGCAGTACGGACAGGGGTATCGGGGGCTACACCTTC. Translation: CASSTDRGIGGYTF.

The rearrangement joins TRBV11-2 to TRBJ1-5; D might be TRBD1 (5 bases). Trimming stripped 3 bases from V and 6 bases from J, with 18 bases between. CDR1 and CDR2 from the germline V gene are SGHAT and FQNNGV. The CDR3 is 16 residues long. CDR3 protein: CASSFAADSRGQPQHF. The DNA of the CDR3 is TGTGCCAGCAGCTTTGCGGCCGACAGTCGAGGTCAGCCCCAGCATTTT.

V usage is TRBV6-2 or TRBV6-3 and J usage is TRBJ2-1; D is unclear. The germline V gene has CDR1 MNHEY and CDR2 SVGEGT. The CDR3 contains 13 residues. Trimming stripped 3 bases from V and 1 base from J, with 4 bases between. DNA for the CDR3: TGTGCCAGCAGTTATAGGTCCTACAATGAGCAGTTCTTC. This encodes CASSYRSYNEQFF.

This chain joins TRBV5-1 and TRBJ2-7; D is perhaps TRBD1 or TRBD2 (5 bases each). Germline CDR1 SGHRS, CDR2 YFSETQ. V lost 5 bases to trimming and J lost 1 base, with 13 bases between them. The CDR3 sequence is 14 residues long. CDR3 nucleotides: TGCGCCAGCAGTCGGGACGGGCCGTCCTACGAGCAGTACTTC. It yields the protein CASSRDGPSYEQYF.

The rearrangement joins TRBV6-5 to TRBJ2-7; maybe TRBD1 (5 bases). Trimming shortened V by 5 bases and J by 5 bases, and 13 bases separated the two germline ends. The germline CDR1 and CDR2 sequences are MNHEY and SVGAGI. CDR3 length equals 13 residues. Written as DNA, the CDR3 is TGTGCCAGCAGTATAAAAAGGGGCAACGAGCAGTACTTC. Translating gives CASSIKRGNEQYF.

V gene TRBV19 combines with J gene TRBJ1-1; 9 bases are shared with TRBD1. CDR1 is LNHDA, CDR2 SQIVND, per germline (reference sequence). Trimming cost V 3 bases and J 0 bases; bases outside gene matches: 2. CDR3 length equals 15 residues. The CDR3 coding sequence is TGTGCCAGTAGTATGCGACAGGGGGTGAACACTGAAGCTTTCTTT. This translates into CASSMRQGVNTEAFF.

This clone appeared a single time. V gene TRBV9 combines with J gene TRBJ2-3; TRBD2 matches at 12 bases. The CDR3 contains 19 residues. Losses at the gene ends were 0 bases for V and 3 bases for J; bases not matched to a gene: 11. The germline CDR1 and CDR2 sequences are SGDLS and YYNGEE. The CDR3 protein is CASSVELPSLAGGTDTQYF. CDR3 coding DNA: TGTGCCAGCAGCGTAGAACTCCCTTCACTAGCGGGAGGAACAGATACGCAGTATTTT.

The chain combines TRBV11-3 with TRBJ2-1; 13 bases map to TRBD2. The CDR3 length is 18 residues. Losses at the gene ends were 5 bases for V and 3 bases for J; bases not matched to a gene: 10. Germline V lookup: CDR1 SGHNT, CDR2 YENEEA. The DNA of the CDR3 is TGTGCCAGCAGCAAGAGGACTAGCGGGAGCAGGGTCTACAATGAGCAGTTCTTC. It is translated as CASSKRTSGSRVYNEQFF. Full variable domain (rest looked up from reference TRBV11-3 and TRBJ2-1): EAGVVQSPRYKIIEKKQPVAFWCNPISGHNTLYWYLQNLGQGPELLIRYENEEAVDDSQLPKDRFSAERLKGVDSTLKIQPAELGDSAVYLCASSKRTSGSRVYNEQFFGPGTRLTVL.

This clone was detected only a few times. The DNA of the CDR3 is TGTGCCAGTAGTATATACGACGGTAGCACAGATACGCAGTATTTT. Translation gives CASSIYDGSTDTQYF. This chain joins TRBV19 and TRBJ2-3; D gene unclear. Germline V CDR1 and CDR2: LNHDA, SQIVND (reference sequence). Deletions cut 2 bases from V and 0 bases from J, with 9 bases between. The CDR3 is made up of 15 amino acids.

The chain joins TRBV6-5 to TRBJ2-3, with a possible D match to TRBD2 (5 bases). V was pared by 6 bases and J by 10 bases, with 14 bases between. The germline V gene encodes CDR1 MNHEY and CDR2 SVGAGI. The CDR3 runs to 12 residues. CDR3 DNA: TGTGCCAGCAGGCGAGGACTGTTTGCGCAGTATTTT. Amino acids: CASRRGLFAQYF.

The DNA for the CDR3 is TGTGCCAGCTCACCCCCTAGCGGCTACAATGAGCAGTTCTTC. Amino acids: CASSPPSGYNEQFF. The rearrangement links TRBV18 to TRBJ2-1, with 7 bases fitting TRBD2. The germline V gene encodes CDR1 KGHSH and CDR2 LQKENI. After removal of 3 bases from V and 3 bases from J, the junction contained 2 bases not matched to a gene. This CDR3 spans 14 amino acids.

This chain uses TRBV7-2 with TRBJ2-7; maybe TRBD2 (5 bases). The germline gives CDR1 SGHTA, CDR2 FQGNSA. Trimming pared 5 bases from V and 4 bases from J, leaving 18 bases between. The CDR3 covers 15 residues. In nucleotides, the CDR3 is TGTGCCAGCAGCCAGACGGACTCCTTCCTTTACGAGCAGTACTTC. This gives the protein CASSQTDSFLYEQYF. The variable domain in full, with the rest retrieved from reference TRBV7-2 and TRBJ2-7, is GAGVSQSPSNKVTEKGKDVELRCDPISGHTALYWYRQSLGQGLEFLIYFQGNSAPDKSGLPSDRFSAERTGGSVSTLTIQRTQQEDSAVYLCASSQTDSFLYEQYFGPGTRLTVT.

The chain joins TRBV5-1 to TRBJ2-5, with TRBD2 identical over 15 bases. Germline lookup yields CDR1 SGHRS and CDR2 YFSETQ. Trimming at V came to 4 bases and at J to 0 bases, leaving 7 bases not matched to a gene. The CDR3 has 18 residues. The CDR3 reads CASSTGLAGGINQETQYF. The CDR3 nucleotides read TGCGCCAGCAGCACGGGACTAGCGGGAGGAATAAACCAAGAGACCCAGTACTTC.

This clone has a single count. The chain couples TRBV5-1 to TRBJ1-1; 9 bases agree with TRBD1. The CDR3 sequence is 16 residues long. CDR1 SGHRS and CDR2 YFSETQ come from the germline V gene. J lost 4 bases, V lost 2 bases, and 9 bases had no gene match. In DNA, the CDR3 is TGCGCCAGCAGCTTTTCTACAGGGGGCGGTGGCACTGAAGCTTTCTTT. It yields the protein CASSFSTGGGGTEAFF.

The rearrangement joins TRBV28 to TRBJ1-6; D unclear. The CDR3 runs to 14 residues. Trimming cost V 3 bases and J 7 bases, with 10 bases left between them. Germline CDR1 is MDHEN and CDR2 is SYDVKM. The CDR3 is CASSFRVPNSPLHF. CDR3 sequence (DNA): TGTGCCAGCAGTTTCCGGGTCCCCAATTCACCCCTCCACTTT.

This clone has only one observation. The chain carries TRBV24-1 and TRBJ1-2; tentative D call: TRBD1 (5 bases). V lost 4 bases and J 7 bases, leaving 9 bases between the germline ends. This CDR3 is built from 12 residues. Germline assignment: CDR1 KGHDR and CDR2 SFDVKD. The CDR3 spells CATSDPRGGYTF. The CDR3, as DNA: TGTGCCACCAGTGACCCAAGGGGTGGCTACACCTTC.

The V gene is TRBV29-1, the J gene TRBJ1-1, with D possibly being TRBD1 (5 bases). Germline loops: CDR1 SQVTM, CDR2 ANQGSEA. The CDR3 totals 13 residues. Deletions cut 5 bases from V and 4 bases from J, with 14 bases between. The CDR3 loop reads CSVFGPGSTEAFF. CDR3 coding DNA: TGCAGCGTTTTTGGGCCAGGGTCCACTGAAGCTTTCTTT.

The V call is TRBV6-5, the J call TRBJ2-7; 9 bases match TRBD2. Germline trimming cut 8 bases from V and 1 base from J; bases unmatched to any gene: 9. The CDR3 extends over 15 amino acids. Germline V gene sequence: CDR1 MNHEY, CDR2 SVGAGI. The CDR3 is CASDGLAGASYEQYF. The CDR3, as DNA: TGTGCCAGCGATGGCTTAGCGGGAGCTTCCTACGAGCAGTACTTC.

This chain connects TRBV19 to TRBJ1-5; weak D call: TRBD1 (5 bases). With 4 bases removed from V and 0 bases from J, the gap between germline ends came to 19 bases. The germline gives CDR1 LNHDA, CDR2 SQIVND (reference sequence). The CDR3 has 18 residues. CDR3 protein: CASSNYGLAGNSNQPQHF. The CDR3 coding sequence is TGTGCCAGTAGTAATTATGGGCTCGCAGGGAATAGCAATCAGCCCCAGCATTTT.